This T cell receptor (beta chain) was sequenced in a study of vaccination and CD4 T cells after COVID-19. The CDR3 is made up of 14 amino acids. V gave up 3 bases and J gave up 3 bases, with 9 bases separating them. CDR1 is MNHNS, CDR2 SASEGT, per germline. Sequencing of cultured CD4+ T cell DNA used the Oncomine TCR Beta short-read assay. Via MiXCR, TCRdb re-called the PCR reads, giving one row per CDR3 protein. The sample has over 20,000 distinct CDR3 sequences; roughly 29% are singletons. Notes on this clonotype: What it recognizes is unknown.

Time point described: late sampling 161 to 241 days after vaccination in a few convalescent patients. Documented treatment: roughly ten-day PBMC culture with coronavirus spike peptide pools or control peptides (ViraFEST assay). The source material was CD4+ T cells from blood, cultured in vitro, sampled about 7 months after SARS-CoV-2 vaccination. V is TRBV6-1 and J is TRBJ1-5; D call uncertain. The sequence was obtained from a human donor who had recovered from COVID-19. CDR3 amino acids: CASSEAPANQPQHF. In nucleotides, the CDR3 is TGTGCCAGCAGTGAGGCCCCGGCCAATCAGCCCCAGCATTTT.